The source of this T cell receptor (beta chain) is a study of shared clonotypes between healthy human individuals. Study-level background: Three plates each covered CD4 naive and memory; CD8 naive two, CD8 memory one.

CD45RO negativity and positive selection for CCR7 defined naive CD8 cells, a population that excluded terminally differentiated effector memory CD45RA+ cells. Each replicate PCR on the sorted subsets used 200 to 250 ng DNA (around 30,000 T cell genomes). This table comes from immunoSEQ multiplex PCR, and its TCRdb copy is limited to in-frame clones, with some not included. The sample has about 2 million clones; approximately 94% are singletons. This CDR3 spans 17 amino acids. Germline values: CDR1 SNHLY, CDR2 FYNNEI. Trimming cost V 4 bases and J 4 bases, with 20 bases left between them. Overall study findings and caveats: Among four donors, about 4.6% of naive CD4 clonotypes were found in common.

On this clone itself: What it binds is unknown.

The specimen sequenced was naive CD8+ T cells sorted from blood. The chain joins TRBV2 to TRBJ2-1; D is unclear. The TCR originated in a man between 18 and 35 years old in good health. The CDR3 coding sequence is TGTGCCAGCAGTGGACCAGCGCCACTCGGCTCGTACAATGAGCAGTTCTTC. This encodes CASSGPAPLGSYNEQFF.